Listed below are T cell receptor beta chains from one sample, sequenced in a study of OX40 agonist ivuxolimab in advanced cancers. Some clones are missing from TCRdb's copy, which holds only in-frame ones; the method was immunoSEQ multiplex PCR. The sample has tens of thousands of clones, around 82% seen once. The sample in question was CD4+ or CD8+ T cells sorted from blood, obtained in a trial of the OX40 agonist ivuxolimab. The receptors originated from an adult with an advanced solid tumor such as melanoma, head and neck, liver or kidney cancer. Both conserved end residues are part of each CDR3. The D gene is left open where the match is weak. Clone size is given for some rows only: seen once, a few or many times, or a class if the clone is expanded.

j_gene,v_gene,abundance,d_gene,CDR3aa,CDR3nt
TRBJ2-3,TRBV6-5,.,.,CASSYRGTDTQYF,TGTGCCAGCAGTTACAGGGGCACAGATACGCAGTATTTT
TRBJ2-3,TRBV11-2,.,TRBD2,CASSVQPTSGVTDTQYF,TGTGCCAGCAGCGTTCAACCGACTAGCGGGGTCACAGATACGCAGTATTTT
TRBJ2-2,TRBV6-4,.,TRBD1,CAVQQGADTGELFF,TGTGCCGTACAACAGGGGGCGGACACCGGGGAGCTGTTTTTT
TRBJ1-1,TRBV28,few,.,CASILRGNTEAFF,TGTGCCAGCATCCTAAGGGGTAACACTGAAGCTTTCTTT
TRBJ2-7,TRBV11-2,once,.,CASRPGSPPTYEQYF,TGTGCCAGCAGGCCGGGCTCCCCCCCCACCTACGAGCAGTACTTC
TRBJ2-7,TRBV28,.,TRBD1,CASSFGTGTYEQYF,TGTGCCAGCAGTTTCGGGACAGGCACCTACGAGCAGTACTTC
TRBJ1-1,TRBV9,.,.,CASSVAGTQNTEAFF,TGTGCCAGCAGCGTAGCTGGGACCCAGAACACTGAAGCTTTCTTT
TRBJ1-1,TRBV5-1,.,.,CASSLVPGAEAFF,TGCGCCAGCAGCTTGGTTCCGGGGGCTGAAGCTTTCTTT
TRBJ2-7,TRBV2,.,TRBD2,CASSGTSGNSYEQYF,TGTGCCAGCAGCGGGACTAGCGGGAACTCCTACGAGCAGTACTTC
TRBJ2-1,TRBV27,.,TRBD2,CASAPGGLYNEQFF,TGTGCCAGCGCCCCGGGGGGGCTTTACAATGAGCAGTTCTTC